Following are 24 T cell receptor beta chains from one sample sequenced in a study of beta chain features in type 1 diabetes. These receptors' antigens are unknown. TCRB transcripts that were expressed got sequenced, as all of the isolated RNA had been reverse transcribed. The repertoire was sequenced with immunoSEQ multiplex PCR; TCRdb's copy has only in-frame clones and lacks some. The table has 300,000 to 400,000 clones, 9.6% seen once. Whole-study findings and limits: The study found moderately but significantly shorter TCRB CDR3s in all four CD4+ subsets of Type 1 diabetes patients.

Sample: central memory CD4+ T cells from blood. The receptors were gathered from a man aged 25 to 40 with type 1 diabetes.

A few counts support this clone. The chain employs TRBV28 and TRBJ2-1, with D tentatively TRBD1 (6 bases). The CDR3 runs to 15 residues. Trimming took 7 bases from V and 3 from J, leaving 16 bases between them. CDR1 is MDHEN and CDR2 is SYDVKM in the germline V gene. The CDR3 reads CASTTGRDNYNEQFF. DNA for the CDR3: TGTGCCAGCACTACGGGACGGGACAACTACAATGAGCAGTTCTTC.

This chain links TRBV29-1 with TRBJ1-1, with a possible D match to TRBD1 (5 bases). CDR3 length: 13 residues. V was clipped by 7 bases and J by 0 bases, with 12 bases between them. CDR1 SQVTM and CDR2 ANQGSEA come from the germline V gene. CDR3 sequence reads: CSGIDSLNTEAFF. The CDR3 DNA reads TGCAGCGGTATTGACAGTTTGAACACTGAAGCTTTCTTT.

This clone was counted ten times or more. The V gene is TRBV7-2, the J gene TRBJ2-7; no reliable D call. V lost 2 bases, J lost 7 bases, and 12 bases lay in between. The CDR3 runs to 13 residues. Germline CDR1 reads SGHTA; CDR2 reads FQGNSA. Written as DNA, the CDR3 is TGTGCCAGCAGCTTATCACTCAGCGTGGAGCAGTACTTC. This codes for CASSLSLSVEQYF.

This chain joins TRBV7-9 and TRBJ1-6; the match to TRBD1 covers 8 bases. Trimming at V came to 4 bases and at J to 8 bases, leaving 13 bases not matched to a gene. This CDR3 contains 17 residues. The germline gives CDR1 SEHNR, CDR2 FQNEAQ (reference sequence). CDR3 region: CASSSTQGRGPDSPLHF. The CDR3 DNA reads TGTGCCAGCAGCTCAACTCAAGGCAGGGGGCCTGATTCACCCCTCCACTTT.

This clone occurred many times. Additional DNA sequences in this sample encode the identical CDR3. V and J are TRBV28 and TRBJ2-7; TRBD2 matches at 10 bases. This CDR3 contains 14 residues. After removal of 8 bases from V and 5 bases from J, the junction contained 9 bases not matched to a gene. The V gene's germline CDR1 is MDHEN and CDR2 SYDVKM. This CDR3 reads CASRQRGGADEQYF. In DNA form, the CDR3 reads TGTGCCAGCCGTCAGCGGGGGGGAGCGGACGAGCAGTACTTC.

This sequence joins TRBV2 and TRBJ2-1, with a tentative D call TRBD1 (5 bases). Between the trimmed V and J ends, which lost 2 bases and 5 bases, there was a span of 22 bases. The CDR3 is 18 amino acids. Germline assignment: CDR1 SNHLY and CDR2 FYNNEI. Here the CDR3 reads CASSEQGIWQQGNNEQFF. Here the CDR3 DNA reads TGTGCCAGCAGTGAACAGGGTATCTGGCAACAAGGCAACAATGAGCAGTTCTTC.

V and J are TRBV4-2 and TRBJ2-1, with D possibly being TRBD1 (5 bases). The CDR3 runs 13 residues. Trimming took off 4 bases at V and 5 bases at J, with 9 bases between the two ends. CDR1 and CDR2 (germline): LGHNA, YNFKEQ. CDR3 nucleotide sequence: TGTGCCAGCAGCCCGGACATCAACAATGAGCAGTTCTTC. Translated, it gives CASSPDINNEQFF.

This clone was seen a few times. V usage is TRBV5-1 and J usage is TRBJ1-4; TRBD1 is a possible D gene (5 bases). The CDR3 has 16 amino acids. Germline V CDR1 and CDR2: SGHRS, YFSETQ. The V gene lost 0 bases and the J gene lost 0 bases, with 9 bases spanning the gap. DNA of the CDR3: TGCGCCAGCAGCTTGGGGCAGGGAACAACTAATGAAAAACTGTTTTTT. As protein: CASSLGQGTTNEKLFF. The full variable domain, with the rest looked up from reference TRBV5-1 and TRBJ1-4, is KAGVTQTPRYLIKTRGQQVTLSCSPISGHRSVSWYQQTPGQGLQFLFEYFSETQRNKGNFPGRFSGRQFSNSRSEMNVSTLELGDSALYLCASSLGQGTTNEKLFFGSGTQLSVL.

This rearrangement joins TRBV18 to TRBJ2-2; 7 nucleotides align to TRBD2. With V trimmed by 6 bases and J by 7 bases, 2 bases remained unmatched. The CDR3 runs to 12 residues. The germline CDR1 and CDR2 sequences are KGHSH and LQKENI. CDR3 nucleotides: TGTGCCAGCTCCGAGCGGGACGGGGAGCTGTTTTTT. Its protein product is CASSERDGELFF.

This sequence joins TRBV5-1 and TRBJ1-1, with D unclear. The CDR3 is 14 amino acids. From germline, CDR1 is SGHRS and CDR2 YFSETQ. Trimming left V 2 bases short and J 0 bases short, with 8 bases between. CDR3 sequence reads: CASSFLLMNTEAFF. The DNA of the CDR3 is TGCGCCAGCAGCTTCTTACTAATGAACACTGAAGCTTTCTTT.

This clone has more than one count but fewer than ten. This chain joins TRBV27 and TRBJ1-2; D possibly corresponds to TRBD1 (5 bases). Per germline, CDR1 MNHEY and CDR2 SMNVEV (reference sequence). V was trimmed by 4 bases and J by 2 bases, leaving 8 bases between them. The CDR3 is 13 residues long. CDR3: CASSWGENYGYTF. The DNA for the CDR3 is TGTGCCAGCAGTTGGGGGGAAAACTATGGCTACACCTTC.

This clone was detected only a few times. The V call is TRBV4-1, the J call TRBJ2-3; 10 bases are a match to TRBD2. The trim removed 1 base at V and 7 bases at J, leaving 8 bases unmatched. Germline-derived CDR1 and CDR2 are MGHRA and YSYEKL. The CDR3 covers 16 residues. The DNA of the CDR3 is TGCGCCAGCAGCCAAGCGAGCGGGAGGGCCAGTTATACGCAGTATTTT. Its translation: CASSQASGRASYTQYF.

The chain is built from TRBV27 and TRBJ2-5; D may be TRBD1 or TRBD2 (5 bases each). Germline V lookup: CDR1 MNHEY, CDR2 SMNVEV (reference sequence). The germline V and J ends were trimmed by 9 bases and 5 bases, with 16 bases remaining between them. The CDR3 length is 13 residues. The CDR3 sequence is CASIRRGEETQYF. For the CDR3, the DNA is TGTGCCAGTATCCGTCGGGGCGAGGAGACCCAGTACTTC.

This clone was observed a few times. V and J are TRBV5-1 and TRBJ2-1; 10 nucleotides align to TRBD2. The CDR3 covers 16 residues. The germline CDR1 and CDR2 sequences are SGHRS and YFSETQ. Trimming at V came to 0 bases and at J to 5 bases, leaving 5 bases not matched to a gene. The CDR3, as DNA: TGCGCCAGCAGCTTGGTGGGGACTAGCGACAACAATGAGCAGTTCTTC. Translated: CASSLVGTSDNNEQFF. Looking up the rest from reference TRBV5-1 and TRBJ2-1 gives the full variable domain: KAGVTQTPRYLIKTRGQQVTLSCSPISGHRSVSWYQQTPGQGLQFLFEYFSETQRNKGNFPGRFSGRQFSNSRSEMNVSTLELGDSALYLCASSLVGTSDNNEQFFGPGTRLTVL.

The chain recombines TRBV28 with TRBJ2-1; 8 bases agree with TRBD2. The CDR3 is 15 residues long. After removal of 5 bases from V and 4 bases from J, the junction contained 7 bases not matched to a gene. Germline V gene data show CDR1 as MDHEN and CDR2 as SYDVKM. The CDR3 DNA sequence: TGTGCCAGCAGTAACTTCCGGGGGGGATACAATGAGCAGTTCTTC. It yields the protein CASSNFRGGYNEQFF.

This clone was counted only a few times. The CDR3 bases are TGTGCCAGTAGTCCGCGTAGAGGTAGCGGTTACAATGAGCAGTTCTTC. Protein product: CASSPRRGSGYNEQFF. This chain uses TRBV19 with TRBJ2-1, with a possible D match to TRBD2 (6 bases). V lost 5 bases to trimming and J lost 4 bases, with 18 bases between them. This CDR3 has 16 amino acids. The germline V gene encodes CDR1 LNHDA and CDR2 SQIVND (reference sequence). Variable domain in full (rest from reference TRBV19 and TRBJ2-1): DGGITQSPKYLFRKEGQNVTLSCEQNLNHDAMYWYRQDPGQGLRLIYYSQIVNDFQKGDIAEGYSVSREKKESFPLTVTSAQKNPTAFYLCASSPRRGSGYNEQFFGPGTRLTVL.

The sample holds a few counts of this clone. J is TRBJ1-5 and V is TRBV6-6, with TRBD1 matching over 8 bases. CDR1 and CDR2 from the germline V gene are MNHNY and SVGAGI (reference sequence). The CDR3 spans 14 residues. V gave up 2 bases and J gave up 6 bases; unmatched junction bases: 3. The CDR3 is CASSYGDRSQPQHF. As DNA, the CDR3 is TGTGCCAGCAGTTACGGGGACAGGTCTCAGCCCCAGCATTTT.

This clone appeared many times. The sample holds other DNA sequences that translate to the same CDR3. The rearrangement joins TRBV11-2 to TRBJ2-4; D gene uncertain. The length of the CDR3 is 14 residues. Per germline, CDR1 SGHAT and CDR2 FQNNGV. With 4 bases removed from V and 0 bases from J, the gap between germline ends came to 7 bases. The CDR3 region is CASSSRLAKNIQYF. In DNA form, the CDR3 reads TGTGCCAGCAGCTCCCGATTAGCCAAAAACATTCAGTACTTC.

This rearrangement joins TRBV25-1 to TRBJ1-1; no firm D call. V was trimmed by 5 bases and J by 1 base, leaving 8 bases between them. The germline V gene encodes CDR1 MGHDK and CDR2 SYGVNS. CDR3 length equals 13 residues. The CDR3 DNA follows: TGTGCCAGCAGTCGTACGTGGAACACTGAAGCTTTCTTT. Translation gives CASSRTWNTEAFF.

This clone appeared a few times. The J gene is TRBJ1-1, the V gene TRBV6-1; possible D gene TRBD1, 6 bases. V was pared by 5 bases and J by 10 bases, with 11 bases between. In germline, CDR1 is MNHNS, CDR2 SASEGT. The CDR3 spans 11 residues. CDR3 amino acids: CASSYVTGAFF. DNA for the CDR3: TGTGCCAGCAGTTACGTGACAGGAGCTTTCTTT.

V gene TRBV20-1 combines with J gene TRBJ2-1; D remains ambiguous. V dropped 5 bases and J dropped 9 bases, with 11 bases sitting between them. The CDR3 contains 11 residues. The V gene's germline CDR1 is DFQATT and CDR2 SNEGSKA (reference sequence). The CDR3 spells CSAPTLAEQFF. CDR3 in DNA: TGCAGTGCTCCCACGTTGGCTGAGCAGTTCTTC.

This clone was found a few times. The rearrangement links TRBV7-2 to TRBJ1-2; D unresolved. Germline values: CDR1 SGHTA, CDR2 FQGNSA. CDR3 length equals 12 residues. V shed 5 bases and J shed 5 bases, with 9 bases lying between them. The chain's CDR3 is CASSPSGYGYTF. The CDR3 DNA is TGTGCCAGCAGCCCCTCAGGATATGGCTACACCTTC.

Comments on this clone: The junction and the germline gene differ at one end; a read error may be behind it. This chain uses TRBV7-2 with TRBJ2-2, with D unclear. Germline V CDR1 and CDR2: SGHTA, FQGNSA. The length of the CDR3 is 15 residues. The chain's CDR3 is CASNLGGQNTGELFF. The CDR3 DNA reads TGTGCCAGCAACTTAGGTGGTCAGAACACCGGGGAGCTGTTTTTT.

In this sample, this clone turned up many times. The genes are TRBV18 and TRBJ2-5; no definite D call. The CDR3 covers 12 residues. In germline, CDR1 is KGHSH, CDR2 LQKENI. With 2 bases removed from V and 5 bases from J, the gap between germline ends came to 6 bases. The CDR3 DNA follows: TGTGCCAGCTCACCAGGCACGGAGACCCAGTACTTC. Encoded protein: CASSPGTETQYF.